What follows describes a single T cell receptor beta chain. The record originates from a study of T cell responses to AZD1222 COVID-19 vaccine. Germline-derived CDR1 and CDR2 are SNHLY and FYNNEI. V was clipped by 8 bases and J by 6 bases; unmatched bases: 6. The CDR3 has 12 amino acids. Data came from immunoSEQ multiplex PCR; TCRdb stores just in-frame clones and leaves some out. This table has tens of thousands of clones, 85% to 90% appearing once. The TCR sequence derives from an adult in good health. The rearrangement uses TRBV2 and TRBJ1-2; 7 nucleotides line up with TRBD1. The material was peripheral blood, obtained on day 0 of MenACWY control vaccination. DNA for the CDR3: TGTGCCAGCGCCGACAGGGTCCATGGCTACACCTTC. This encodes CASADRVHGYTF.